The rows below give T cell receptor beta chains drawn from one sample of a study of cytotoxic CD8 clonotypes in ibrutinib-treated CLL. Produced via immunoSEQ multiplex PCR; TCRdb's table is partial and in-frame only. The sample has 250,000 to 350,000 clones, more than 70% seen once. The sequences come from PBMCs, collected at disease progression, from a patient treated with ibrutinib. These receptors were taken from a human donor with chronic lymphocytic leukemia. The CDR3 runs from the conserved cysteine through the conserved F or W. Fields, in order: clone size, V gene, D gene, J gene, CDR3 length, CDR3 DNA, CDR3 protein. A D gene is named only where the DNA matches it firmly. The size entry is marked missing in some rows and otherwise reads once, few, many or a size class.

>once|TRBV9|.|TRBJ2-3|13
TGTGCCAGCAGCGCGCTCCGGGCAGATACGCAGTATTTT
CASSALRADTQYF
>.|TRBV2|.|TRBJ2-1|10
TGTGCCACCGCCGGGGCCTCACAGTTCTTC
CATAGASQFF
>.|TRBV6-5|TRBD2|TRBJ2-1|15
TGTGCCAGCAGTTACGGCGGGAGCACGGTAAATGAGCAGTTCTTC
CASSYGGSTVNEQFF
>.|TRBV9|.|TRBJ2-2|17
TGTGCCAGCAGCGTCCTCACCGGGGTCCCGGGCACCGGGGAGCTGTTTTTT
CASSVLTGVPGTGELFF
>once|TRBV5-8|.|TRBJ2-5|11
TGTGCCAGCAGCCGGACAGAGACCCAGTACTTC
CASSRTETQYF
>.|TRBV5-1|TRBD1|TRBJ2-2|15
TGCGCCAGCAGCCCCGGGGACAGGGACACCGGGGAGCTGTTTTTT
CASSPGDRDTGELFF
>.|TRBV5-8|.|TRBJ2-7|13
TGTGCCAGCAGCTTTGCCCTACAGGGCGAGCAGTACTTC
CASSFALQGEQYF
>.|TRBV30|.|TRBJ2-1|15
TGTGCCTGGAGTGTTTCGACAAGCTCCTACAATGAGCAGTTCTTC
CAWSVSTSSYNEQFF
>.|TRBV27|.|TRBJ2-7|13
TGTGCCAGCAGACGGGACTCCACGGGGGAGCAGTACTTC
CASRRDSTGEQYF
>.|TRBV4-1|.|TRBJ2-3|13
TGCGCCAGCAGCCAGGTGGGAGCAGATACGCAGTATTTT
CASSQVGADTQYF
>.|TRBV6-6|.|TRBJ2-3|13
TGTGCCAGCAGTTACTTCCCAGCAGATACGCAGTATTTT
CASSYFPADTQYF
>once|TRBV11-2|TRBD2|TRBJ2-7|16
TGTGCCAGCAGCTTTAGTGCGGCTAGCGGGATTAACGAGCAGTACTTC
CASSFSAASGINEQYF
>few|TRBV9|.|TRBJ2-3|13
TGTGCCAGCAGCGTAGTCAACACAGATACGCAGTATTTT
CASSVVNTDTQYF
>.|TRBV5-1|.|TRBJ2-2|15
TGCGCCAGCAGCGAGGGGCCTTTGAACACCGGGGAGCTGTTTTTT
CASSEGPLNTGELFF
>.|TRBV2|.|TRBJ1-1|10
TGTGCCACCGGCCGCAAGGAGTATTCCTTT
CATGRKEYSF
>.|TRBV5-1|.|TRBJ1-2|14
TGCGCCAGCAGAGAGGACAGTTTTAACTATGGCTACACCTTC
CASREDSFNYGYTF
>.|TRBV7-9|.|TRBJ1-4|14
TGTGCCAGCAGCTTATTTGCCTCTAATGAAAAACTGTTTTTT
CASSLFASNEKLFF
>.|TRBV15|.|TRBJ1-4|15
TGTGCCACCAGCAGAGATCGGAAGAAGGGTGTAAAACTGTTTTTT
CATSRDRKKGVKLFF
>.|TRBV18|TRBD1|TRBJ1-6|13
TGTGCCAGCTCACGACAGGGGGGGACACCCCTCCACTTT
CASSRQGGTPLHF
>.|TRBV7-2|.|TRBJ1-2|14
TGTGCCAGCAGCTTTAGCAGTCTGGCCTATGGCTACACCTTC
CASSFSSLAYGYTF
>.|TRBV9|.|TRBJ2-1|15
TGTGCCAGCAGCCCCCAGGGGGGGGTTATAGCTGAGCAGTTCTTC
CASSPQGGVIAEQFF
>.|TRBV6-5|.|TRBJ2-2|14
TGTGCCAGCAGTTTTGACCCACACACCGGGGAGCTGTTTTTT
CASSFDPHTGELFF
>.|TRBV9|TRBD1|TRBJ2-7|15
TGTGCCAGCAGCAGCAGCCGGGACAGGACCTACGAGCAGTACTTC
CASSSSRDRTYEQYF
>.|TRBV6-4|TRBD2|TRBJ2-2|15
TGTGCCAGCAGTCCGGGACTAGCTGAAACCGGGGAGCTGTTTTTT
CASSPGLAETGELFF
>.|TRBV28|.|TRBJ2-7|14
TGTGCCAGCAGTTCGGGGCCAGACTCCTACGAGCAGTACTTC
CASSSGPDSYEQYF
>.|TRBV7-9|.|TRBJ2-6|16
TGTGCCAGCAGCGCAAAGGACAGCTCTGGGGCCAACGTCCTGACTTTC
CASSAKDSSGANVLTF
>.|TRBV6-6|.|TRBJ1-1|10
TGTGCCAGCAGTTACGAGGCAACTTTCTTT
CASSYEATFF
>.|TRBV19|.|TRBJ2-5|15
TGTGCCAGTAGTATACGTGGCGGACCGGCGGAGACCCAGTACTTC
CASSIRGGPAETQYF
>.|TRBV29-1|.|TRBJ2-7|14
TGCAGCGTCAATGTACGGCAATCCTCCTACGAGCAGTACTTC
CSVNVRQSSYEQYF
>.|TRBV29-1|.|TRBJ1-2|10
TGCAGCGTTGTTTGGGATGGCTACACCTTC
CSVVWDGYTF
>once|TRBV29-1|.|TRBJ2-1|12
.
CSVARGAGGEFF
>.|TRBV29-1|.|TRBJ2-6|17
TGCAGCGTTTCCCACCCGGCTTTTCCCTCTGGGGCCAACGTCCTGACTTTC
CSVSHPAFPSGANVLTF
>.|TRBV27|.|TRBJ2-2|12
TGTGCCAGCAGCAGGGTTTTCGGGGAGCTGTTTTTT
CASSRVFGELFF
>few|TRBV5-1|.|TRBJ2-7|15
TGCGCCAGCAGCGAGGCGAGGCCAGGGGTGTACGAGCAGTACTTC
CASSEARPGVYEQYF
>.|TRBV11-3|TRBD2|TRBJ2-1|16
TGTGCCAGCAGCGCCGTGCTAGCGGGGGGGAGGAATGAGCAGTTCTTC
CASSAVLAGGRNEQFF
>.|TRBV4-3|TRBD1|TRBJ1-4|18
TGCGCCAGCAGCCGCGGGTTCAAATCCGGGACAGGGGGCACGGAACTGTTTTTT
CASSRGFKSGTGGTELFF
>.|TRBV18|.|TRBJ2-3|13
TGTGCCAGCTCACCAGTTAGCGGACATACGCAGTATTTT
CASSPVSGHTQYF
>.|TRBV5-1|.|TRBJ2-3|16
TGCGCCAGCAGCTTCCGGCGGACATTGAGCACAGATACGCAGTATTTT
CASSFRRTLSTDTQYF
>.|TRBV6-5|TRBD1|TRBJ1-4|15
TGTGCCAGCAGTCGAGGGGGCCCAACTAATGAAAAACTGTTTTTT
CASSRGGPTNEKLFF
>few|TRBV5-1|TRBD2|TRBJ2-3|14
TGCGCCAGCAGCTTGCCGTTAGCGGGGGGGCGCTCTTATTTT
CASSLPLAGGRSYF
>.|TRBV10-3|.|TRBJ2-7|14
TGTGCCATCAGTGATGGGGGCTCCCTCTACGAGCAGTACTTC
CAISDGGSLYEQYF
>.|TRBV27|TRBD1|TRBJ1-2|14
TGTGCCAGCAGTTTATACAGGGGCTACTATGGCTACACCTTC
CASSLYRGYYGYTF
>.|TRBV5-1|.|TRBJ1-1|13
TGCGCCAGCAGCTTAGGACCGAGCACTGAAGCTTTCTTT
CASSLGPSTEAFF
>.|TRBV28|TRBD2|TRBJ2-2|15
TGTGCCAGCAGCCCCTGGACTAGGCAGACCGGGGAGCTGTTTTTT
CASSPWTRQTGELFF
>.|TRBV27|TRBD1|TRBJ1-1|15
TGTGCCAGCAGTGATTACAGGGGAATGAACACTGAAGCTTTCTTT
CASSDYRGMNTEAFF
>.|TRBV5-1|.|TRBJ1-2|16
TGCGCCAGCAGCTTGGGTTTTGCCAGCGCAAACTATGGCTACACCTTC
CASSLGFASANYGYTF
>.|TRBV28|.|TRBJ2-1|17
TGTGCCATCGGAGCAGGGGGGCCCAGATCCTCCTACAATGAGCAGTTCTTC
CAIGAGGPRSSYNEQFF
>.|TRBV7-2|.|TRBJ1-2|12
TGTGCCAGCAGCTTCGACCCGCTCGGCTACACCTTC
CASSFDPLGYTF
>.|TRBV6-1|TRBD2|TRBJ2-3|13
TGTGCCAGCGGACTAGCGGGACTGGATACGCAGTATTTT
CASGLAGLDTQYF
>.|TRBV5-4|TRBD1|TRBJ2-7|14
TGTGCCAGCAGCTTGGTGGGACAGTCCTACGAGCAGTACTTC
CASSLVGQSYEQYF